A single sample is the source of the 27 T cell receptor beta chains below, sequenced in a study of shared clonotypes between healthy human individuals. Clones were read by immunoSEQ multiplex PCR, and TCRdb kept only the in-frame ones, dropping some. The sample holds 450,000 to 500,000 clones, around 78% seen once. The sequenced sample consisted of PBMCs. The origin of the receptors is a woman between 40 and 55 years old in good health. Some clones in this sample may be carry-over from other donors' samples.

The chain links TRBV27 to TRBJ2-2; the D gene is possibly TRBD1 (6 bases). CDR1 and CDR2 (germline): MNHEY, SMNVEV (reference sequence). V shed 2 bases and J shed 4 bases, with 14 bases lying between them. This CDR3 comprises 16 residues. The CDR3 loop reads CASSLGAGQLTGELFF. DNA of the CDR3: TGTGCCAGCAGTTTAGGTGCCGGACAGCTCACCGGGGAGCTGTTTTTT.

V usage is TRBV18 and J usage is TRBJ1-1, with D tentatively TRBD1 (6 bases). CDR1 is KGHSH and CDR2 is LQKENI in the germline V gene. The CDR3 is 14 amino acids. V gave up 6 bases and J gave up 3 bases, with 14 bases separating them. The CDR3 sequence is CASSPTGLDTEAFF. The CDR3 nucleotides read TGTGCCAGCTCCCCGACAGGTTTAGACACTGAAGCTTTCTTT.

The chain's CDR3 is CASSVSGIGTGELFF. The CDR3, as DNA: TGCGCCAGCAGCGTGAGCGGGATCGGGACCGGGGAGCTGTTTTTT. The chain carries TRBV4-1 and TRBJ2-2, with 7 bases aligning to TRBD2. Germline V CDR1 and CDR2: MGHRA, YSYEKL. The ends lost 5 bases at V and 5 bases at J; junction bases unmatched: 8. The CDR3 has 15 residues.

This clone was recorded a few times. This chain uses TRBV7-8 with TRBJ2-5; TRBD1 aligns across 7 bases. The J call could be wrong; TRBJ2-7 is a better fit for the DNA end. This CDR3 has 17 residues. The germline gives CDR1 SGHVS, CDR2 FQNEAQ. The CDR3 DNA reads TGTGCCAGCAGCTCGGGAAGCACACAGGGGAGAACCTACGAGCAGTACTTC. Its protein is CASSSGSTQGRTYEQYF.

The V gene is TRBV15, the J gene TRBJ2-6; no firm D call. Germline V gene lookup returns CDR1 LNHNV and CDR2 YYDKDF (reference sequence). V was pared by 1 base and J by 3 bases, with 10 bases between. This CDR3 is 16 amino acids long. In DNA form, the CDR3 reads TGTGCCACCAGCAGAGGTGGAGTTGGTGGGGCCAACGTCCTGACTTTC. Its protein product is CATSRGGVGGANVLTF. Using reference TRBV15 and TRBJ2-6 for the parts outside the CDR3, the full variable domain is DAMVIQNPRYQVTQFGKPVTLSCSQTLNHNVMYWYQQKSSQAPKLLFHYYDKDFNNEADTPDNFQSRRPNTSFCFLDIRSPGLGDTAMYLCATSRGGVGGANVLTFGAGSRLTVL.

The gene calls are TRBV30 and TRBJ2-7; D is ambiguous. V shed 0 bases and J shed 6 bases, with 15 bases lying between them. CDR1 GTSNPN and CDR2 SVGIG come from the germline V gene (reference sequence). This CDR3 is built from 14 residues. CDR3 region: CAWSVIGIGLEQYF. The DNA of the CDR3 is TGTGCCTGGAGTGTAATAGGGATCGGGCTCGAGCAGTACTTC.

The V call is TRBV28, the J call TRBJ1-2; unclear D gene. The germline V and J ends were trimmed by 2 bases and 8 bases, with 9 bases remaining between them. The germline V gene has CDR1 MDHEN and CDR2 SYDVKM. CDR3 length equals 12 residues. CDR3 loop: CASSLRVGGYTF. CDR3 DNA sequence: TGTGCCAGCAGTTTAAGGGTCGGGGGCTACACCTTC.

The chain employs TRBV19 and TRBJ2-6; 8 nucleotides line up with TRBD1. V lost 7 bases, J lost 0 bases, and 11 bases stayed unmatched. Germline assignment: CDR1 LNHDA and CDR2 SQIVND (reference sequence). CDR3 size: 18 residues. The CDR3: CASKPAGTGISGANVLTF. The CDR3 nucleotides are TGTGCCAGTAAACCTGCGGGGACAGGTATCTCTGGGGCCAACGTCCTGACTTTC.

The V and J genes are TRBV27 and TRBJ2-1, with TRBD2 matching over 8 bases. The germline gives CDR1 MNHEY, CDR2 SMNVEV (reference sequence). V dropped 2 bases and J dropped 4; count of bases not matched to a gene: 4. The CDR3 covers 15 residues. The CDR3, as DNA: TGTGCCAGCAGTTTAGCGGGAGGCAGGTACAATGAGCAGTTCTTC. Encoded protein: CASSLAGGRYNEQFF.

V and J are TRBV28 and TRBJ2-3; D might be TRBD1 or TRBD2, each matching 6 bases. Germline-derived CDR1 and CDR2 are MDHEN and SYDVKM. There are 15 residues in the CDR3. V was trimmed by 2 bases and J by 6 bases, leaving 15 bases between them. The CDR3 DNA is TGTGCCAGCAGTTTACCGGGCCGGGGGCGTGATACGCAGTATTTT. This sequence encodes CASSLPGRGRDTQYF.

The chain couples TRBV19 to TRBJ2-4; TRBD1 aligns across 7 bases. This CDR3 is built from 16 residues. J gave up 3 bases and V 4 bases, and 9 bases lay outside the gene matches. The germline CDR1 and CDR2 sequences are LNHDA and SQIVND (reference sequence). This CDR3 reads CASSTDRVGVKNIQYF. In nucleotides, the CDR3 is TGTGCCAGTAGTACCGACAGGGTTGGGGTCAAAAACATTCAGTACTTC.

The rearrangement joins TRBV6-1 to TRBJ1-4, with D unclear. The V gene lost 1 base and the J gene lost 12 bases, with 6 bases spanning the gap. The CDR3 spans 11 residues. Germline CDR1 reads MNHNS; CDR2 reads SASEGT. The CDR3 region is CASSEGWELFF. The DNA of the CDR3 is TGTGCCAGCAGTGAAGGCTGGGAACTGTTTTTT.

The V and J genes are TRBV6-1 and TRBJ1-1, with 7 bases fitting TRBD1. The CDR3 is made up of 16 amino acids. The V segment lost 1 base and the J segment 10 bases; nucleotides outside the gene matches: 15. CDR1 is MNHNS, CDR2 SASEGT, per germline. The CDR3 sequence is CASSEDRGLGRIGAFF. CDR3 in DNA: TGTGCCAGCAGTGAAGACAGGGGCCTCGGGCGGATAGGAGCTTTCTTT.

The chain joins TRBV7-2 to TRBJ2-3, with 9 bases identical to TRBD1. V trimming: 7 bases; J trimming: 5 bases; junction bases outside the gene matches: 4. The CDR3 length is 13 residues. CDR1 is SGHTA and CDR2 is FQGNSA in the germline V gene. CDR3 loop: CASISDRGDTQYF. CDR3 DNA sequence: TGTGCCAGCATCTCGGACAGGGGAGATACGCAGTATTTT. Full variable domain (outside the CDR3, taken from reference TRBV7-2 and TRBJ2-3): GAGVSQSPSNKVTEKGKDVELRCDPISGHTALYWYRQSLGQGLEFLIYFQGNSAPDKSGLPSDRFSAERTGGSVSTLTIQRTQQEDSAVYLCASISDRGDTQYFGPGTRLTVL.

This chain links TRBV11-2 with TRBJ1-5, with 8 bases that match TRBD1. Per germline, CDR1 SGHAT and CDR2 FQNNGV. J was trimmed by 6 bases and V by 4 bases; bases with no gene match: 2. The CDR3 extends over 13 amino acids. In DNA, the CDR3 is TGTGCCAGCAGCTCAGGGGGCGGTCAGCCCCAGCATTTT. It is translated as CASSSGGGQPQHF.

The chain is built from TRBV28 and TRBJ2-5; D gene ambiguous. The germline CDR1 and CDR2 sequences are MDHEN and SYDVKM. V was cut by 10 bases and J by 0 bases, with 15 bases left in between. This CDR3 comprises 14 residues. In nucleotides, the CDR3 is TGTGCCATCTCTTTAGGCGGAAACCAAGAGACCCAGTACTTC. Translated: CAISLGGNQETQYF.

CDR3 coding DNA: TGTGCCAGCAGCTTGGGATGGGCGTCGGGGGGCTATGGCTACACCTTC. Protein sequence: CASSLGWASGGYGYTF. The chain employs TRBV5-4 and TRBJ1-2; possible D gene TRBD1, 5 bases. CDR1 is SGHNT and CDR2 is YYREEE in the germline V gene (reference sequence). The CDR3 extends over 16 amino acids. V gave up 0 bases and J gave up 4 bases, with 16 bases separating them.

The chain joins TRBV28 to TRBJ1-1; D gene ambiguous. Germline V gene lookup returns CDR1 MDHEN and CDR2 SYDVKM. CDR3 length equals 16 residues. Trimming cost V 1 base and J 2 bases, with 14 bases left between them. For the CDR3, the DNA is TGTGCCAGCAGTTTATCGGACCGGGCCCACAACACTGAAGCTTTCTTT. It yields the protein CASSLSDRAHNTEAFF. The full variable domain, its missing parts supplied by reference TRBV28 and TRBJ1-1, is DVKVTQSSRYLVKRTGEKVFLECVQDMDHENMFWYRQDPGLGLRLIYFSYDVKMKEKGDIPEGYSVSREKKERFSLILESASTNQTSMYLCASSLSDRAHNTEAFFGQGTRLTVV.

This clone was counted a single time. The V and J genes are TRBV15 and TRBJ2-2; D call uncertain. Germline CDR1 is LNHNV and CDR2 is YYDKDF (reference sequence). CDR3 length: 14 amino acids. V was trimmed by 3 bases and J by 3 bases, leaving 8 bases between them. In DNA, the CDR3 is TGTGCCACCAGCAGGGAGTGGGACACCGGGGAGCTGTTTTTT. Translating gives CATSREWDTGELFF.

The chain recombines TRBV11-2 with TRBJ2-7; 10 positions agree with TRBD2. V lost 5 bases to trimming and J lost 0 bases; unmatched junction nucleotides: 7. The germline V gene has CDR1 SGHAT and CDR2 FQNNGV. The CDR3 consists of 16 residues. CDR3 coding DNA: TGTGCCAGCAGCGGCACACTAGCGGGGATCTCCTACGAGCAGTACTTC. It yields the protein CASSGTLAGISYEQYF.

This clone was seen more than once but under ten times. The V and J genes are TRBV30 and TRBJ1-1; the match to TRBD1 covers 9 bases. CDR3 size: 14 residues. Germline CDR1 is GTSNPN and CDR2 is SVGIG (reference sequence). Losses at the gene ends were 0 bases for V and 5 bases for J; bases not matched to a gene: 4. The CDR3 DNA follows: TGTGCCTGGAGTGTTGGACAGGGGACTACTGAAGCTTTCTTT. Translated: CAWSVGQGTTEAFF.

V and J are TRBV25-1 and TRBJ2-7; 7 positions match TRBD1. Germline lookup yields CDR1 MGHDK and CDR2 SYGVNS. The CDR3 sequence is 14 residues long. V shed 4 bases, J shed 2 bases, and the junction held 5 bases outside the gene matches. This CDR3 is CASSGTGDAYEQYF. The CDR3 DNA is TGTGCCAGCAGTGGGACAGGTGACGCCTACGAGCAGTACTTC.

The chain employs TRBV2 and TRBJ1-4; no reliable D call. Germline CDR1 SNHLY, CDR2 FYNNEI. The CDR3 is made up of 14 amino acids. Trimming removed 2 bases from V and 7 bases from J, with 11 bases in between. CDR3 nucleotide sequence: TGTGCCAGCAGTGAAAAGGGTTTTGGTGAAAAACTGTTTTTT. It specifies CASSEKGFGEKLFF.

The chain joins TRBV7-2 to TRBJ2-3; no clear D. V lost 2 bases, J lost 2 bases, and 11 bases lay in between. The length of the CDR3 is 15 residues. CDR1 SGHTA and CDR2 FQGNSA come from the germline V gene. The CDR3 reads CASSLSWGYTDTQYF. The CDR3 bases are TGTGCCAGCAGCTTATCCTGGGGATACACAGATACGCAGTATTTT.

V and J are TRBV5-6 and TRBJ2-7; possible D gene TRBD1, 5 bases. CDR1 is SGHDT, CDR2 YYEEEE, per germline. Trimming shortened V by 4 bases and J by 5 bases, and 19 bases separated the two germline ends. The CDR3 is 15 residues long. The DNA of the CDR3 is TGTGCCAGCAGCCCACCCAGGGCTAGTGTACACGAGCAGTACTTC. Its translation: CASSPPRASVHEQYF.

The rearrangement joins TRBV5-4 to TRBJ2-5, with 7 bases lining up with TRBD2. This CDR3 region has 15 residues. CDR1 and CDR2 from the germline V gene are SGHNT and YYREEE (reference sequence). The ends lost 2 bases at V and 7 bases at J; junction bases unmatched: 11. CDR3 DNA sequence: TGTGCCAGCAGCTTCGGGCGGGGGAGAAAAGGGACCCAGTACTTC. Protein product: CASSFGRGRKGTQYF.

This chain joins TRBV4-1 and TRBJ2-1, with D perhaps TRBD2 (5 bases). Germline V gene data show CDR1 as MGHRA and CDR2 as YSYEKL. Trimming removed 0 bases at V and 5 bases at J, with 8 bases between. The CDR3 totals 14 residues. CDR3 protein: CASSQDHGDNEQFF. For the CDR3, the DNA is TGCGCCAGCAGCCAAGACCACGGGGACAATGAGCAGTTCTTC.